The 9 T cell receptor beta chains below all came from one sample that was sequenced in a study of blood T cell dynamics during melanoma immunotherapy. Time point described: pre-treatment baseline. TCRdb keeps only in-frame clones here, not all; method: immunoSEQ multiplex PCR. The sample has about 5,900 clones; about nine tenths are singletons. The sequencing here drew on blood, taken from a patient treated with checkpoint blockade. The receptors stem from a human donor with melanoma.

To note about this clone: Germline and junction disagree at one end, which may indicate a read error. J is TRBJ2-5 and V is TRBV5-6; 7 bases are a match to TRBD1. CDR3 size: 11 residues. Per germline, CDR1 SGHDT and CDR2 YYEEEE. CDR3 amino acids: CASSSLRDRDF. CDR3 DNA sequence: TGTGCCAGCAGCTCCCTTCGGGACAGAGACTTC. Using reference TRBV5-6 and TRBJ2-5 for the parts outside the CDR3, the full variable domain is DAGVTQSPTHLIKTRGQQVTLRCSPKSGHDTVSWYQQALGQGPQFIFQYYEEEERQRGNFPDRFSGHQFPNYSSELNVNALLLGDSALYLCASSSLRDRDFGPGTRLLVL.

This chain joins TRBV14 and TRBJ2-6; D might be TRBD1 (5 bases). The CDR3 contains 16 residues. V gave up 2 bases and J gave up 0 bases, with 8 bases separating them. Germline lookup yields CDR1 SGHDN and CDR2 FVKESK. The CDR3 sequence: CASSQLRVSGANVLTF. The DNA of the CDR3 is TGTGCCAGCAGCCAACTCAGGGTCTCTGGGGCCAACGTCCTGACTTTC.

This chain joins TRBV5-4 and TRBJ1-3; 7 nucleotides match TRBD1. Germline V lookup: CDR1 SGHNT, CDR2 YYREEE (reference sequence). The V segment lost 3 bases and the J segment 3 bases; nucleotides outside the gene matches: 6. The CDR3 sequence is 15 residues long. The CDR3 loop is CASSSGTAFGNTIYF. CDR3 coding DNA: TGTGCCAGCAGCTCCGGGACAGCCTTTGGAAACACCATATATTTT.

This clone was observed a handful of times. The V gene is TRBV30, the J gene TRBJ1-1; D gene uncertain. V gave up 2 bases and J gave up 4 bases, with 5 bases separating them. The CDR3 runs 11 residues. Germline V gives CDR1 GTSNPN, CDR2 SVGIG (reference sequence). The CDR3 region is CAWSRSTEAFF. DNA for the CDR3: TGTGCCTGGAGTAGAAGCACTGAAGCTTTCTTT.

This clone was seen more than once but under ten times. The chain is built from TRBV6-4 and TRBJ1-5, with D possibly matching TRBD1 (6 bases). There are 15 residues in the CDR3. Between the trimmed V and J ends, which lost 4 bases and 9 bases, there was a span of 19 bases. Per the germline V gene, CDR1 is MRHNA and CDR2 is SNTAGT. In DNA form, the CDR3 reads TGTGCCAGCAGTGGACGACAGGTCCCTTGGAGGCCCCAGCATTTT. The encoded protein is CASSGRQVPWRPQHF.

This chain uses TRBV7-6 with TRBJ2-5; 7 bases line up with TRBD2. The DNA end lines up better with TRBJ2-7; the J call may be wrong. The CDR3 is made up of 15 amino acids. From germline, CDR1 is SGHVS and CDR2 FNYEAQ. CDR3 bases: TGTGCCAGCAGCAGCCGAGCGGGGTTAAGGTCCGAGCAGTACTTC. It specifies CASSSRAGLRSEQYF.

The chain carries TRBV5-8 and TRBJ2-3; D is possibly TRBD1 or TRBD2 (5 bases each). Germline assignment: CDR1 SGHTS and CDR2 YDEGEE. The CDR3 contains 14 residues. V was shortened by 5 bases and J by 4 bases, with 14 bases between the two germline ends. CDR3 nucleotide sequence: TGTGCCAGCAGTTTGTATGGGGGTGCAGATACGCAGTATTTT. This encodes CASSLYGGADTQYF.

In its sample, this clone was seen a few times. The J gene is TRBJ2-2, the V gene TRBV5-8; TRBD1 agrees at 7 bases. In germline, CDR1 is SGHTS, CDR2 YDEGEE. The CDR3 runs to 15 residues. Losses at the gene ends were 0 bases for V and 4 bases for J; bases not matched to a gene: 3. Here the CDR3 DNA reads TGTGCCAGCAGCTTGGGACAGGGTTTCACCGGGGAGCTGTTTTTT. It translates to CASSLGQGFTGELFF.

V is TRBV10-3 and J is TRBJ1-2; unclear D gene. This CDR3 has 12 residues. Germline CDR1 is ENHRY and CDR2 is SYGVKD. V dropped 4 bases and J dropped 3 bases, with 6 bases sitting between them. The CDR3 bases are TGTGCCATCAGTGGCGGGGACTATGGCTACACCTTC. Its protein product is CAISGGDYGYTF.